These 8 T cell receptor beta chains were all obtained from the same sample, sequenced in a study of OX40 agonist ivuxolimab in advanced cancers. Clones were read by immunoSEQ multiplex PCR, and TCRdb kept only the in-frame ones, dropping some. The sample yields some 66,000 clones, 75% to 90% seen once. The sample consisted of CD4+ or CD8+ T cells sorted from blood, taken in a trial of the OX40 agonist ivuxolimab. Receptor source: an adult with an advanced solid tumor such as melanoma, head and neck, liver or kidney cancer.

The table lists this clone with a few counts. The junction shows a germline mismatch at one end, possibly a read error. The chain uses TRBV7-9 and TRBJ2-7; a weak D match, TRBD1 (6 bases). CDR1 is SEHNR and CDR2 is FQNEAQ in the germline V gene (reference sequence). CDR3 length equals 12 residues. CDR3 DNA: TGTGCCAGCACCTTACAGGGCTACGAGCAGTACTTC. As protein: CASTLQGYEQYF.

This sequence joins TRBV21-1 and TRBJ2-7; TRBD2, as called in the table, went unchecked against the DNA. TRBV21-1 is recorded as a pseudogene. The length of the CDR3 is 13 residues. The CDR3 nucleotides are TGTGCCAGCAGCAAGACTAGCCTCTACGAGCAGTACTTC. This translates into CASSKTSLYEQYF.

In the case of this clone: Other DNA sequences from this sample encode an identical CDR3 as well. The V gene is TRBV28, the J gene TRBJ2-7; 10 nucleotides match TRBD2. The CDR3 has 14 amino acids. J lost 0 bases, V lost 6 bases, and 2 bases had no gene match. Looked up from germline, CDR1 is MDHEN and CDR2 is SYDVKM. CDR3 DNA sequence: TGTGCCAGCAGAGCTAGCGGGAGCTCCTACGAGCAGTACTTC. This encodes CASRASGSSYEQYF.

This rearrangement joins TRBV7-2 to TRBJ1-4, with 9 bases identical to TRBD1. V shed 4 bases and J 2 bases; nucleotides not matched to a gene: 5. Germline CDR1 and CDR2: SGHTA and FQGNSA. The CDR3 has 16 amino acids. The CDR3 DNA follows: TGTGCCAGCAGCTCCCGCACAGGGGGCACTAATGAAAAACTGTTTTTT. Its protein is CASSSRTGGTNEKLFF.

The chain combines TRBV27 with TRBJ1-5; 10 bases are shared with TRBD1. Trimming removed 6 bases from V and 7 bases from J; junction bases left unmatched: 6. The CDR3 spans 14 residues. In germline, CDR1 is MNHEY, CDR2 SMNVEV (reference sequence). The CDR3 region is CASRRQGAEQPQHF. The CDR3 DNA sequence: TGTGCCAGCAGACGACAGGGGGCAGAGCAGCCCCAGCATTTT.

The gene calls are TRBV27 and TRBJ2-5, with 11 bases identical to TRBD1. CDR3 length: 15 residues. Germline V gene sequence: CDR1 MNHEY, CDR2 SMNVEV (reference sequence). With 6 bases clipped from V and 2 bases from J, the junction kept 5 bases outside the gene matches. The CDR3 DNA sequence: TGTGCCAGCAGCCTCGGGACAGGGGGGCAAGAGACCCAGTACTTC. This codes for CASSLGTGGQETQYF.

This sequence joins TRBV7-9 and TRBJ1-1; the D is unclear. V was cut by 5 bases and J by 5 bases, with 15 bases left in between. Germline values: CDR1 SEHNR, CDR2 FQNEAQ (reference sequence). The CDR3 is 14 amino acids. CDR3 nucleotides: TGTGCCAGCAGCACCCCAGCCCTGAGGACTGAAGCTTTCTTT. Translated: CASSTPALRTEAFF.

This clone appeared a single time. The gene calls are TRBV11-3 and TRBJ1-1; D is uncertain. The CDR3 is made up of 13 amino acids. Trimming removed 8 bases from V and 1 base from J, with 11 bases in between. Germline V lookup: CDR1 SGHNT, CDR2 YENEEA. The CDR3 sequence is CASRLRRNTEAFF. The CDR3 bases are TGTGCCAGCCGACTTAGGAGGAACACTGAAGCTTTCTTT.